These 16 T cell receptor beta chains share one sample of origin, sequenced in a study of blood T cell repertoires in COVID-19. The assay was immunoSEQ multiplex PCR, and TCRdb's table has in-frame clones only and misses some. The table includes roughly 360,000 clones, roughly 87% detected once. Source material: PBMCs or T cells enriched from blood (not recorded which). All receptors derive from a woman aged 45 to 65 who had recovered from COVID-19.

V gene TRBV28 combines with J gene TRBJ1-5; D uncertain. This CDR3 region has 13 residues. CDR1 MDHEN and CDR2 SYDVKM come from the germline V gene. V dropped 10 bases and J dropped 0 bases, with 10 bases sitting between them. The CDR3 DNA reads as TGTGCCACCCTAGAATATAGCAATCAGCCCCAGCATTTT. Its translation: CATLEYSNQPQHF.

The chain is built from TRBV28 and TRBJ1-1; maybe TRBD1 (6 bases). V lost 6 bases to trimming and J lost 11 bases, with 16 bases between them. This CDR3 is built from 12 residues. Germline CDR1 and CDR2: MDHEN and SYDVKM. In DNA, the CDR3 is TGTGCCAGCAGCCTACCCGGGACACCCGCTTTCTTT. It is translated as CASSLPGTPAFF.

The V and J genes are TRBV9 and TRBJ1-1; D unclear. V was shortened by 6 bases and J by 1 base, with 10 bases between the two germline ends. CDR1 SGDLS and CDR2 YYNGEE come from the germline V gene. The CDR3 is made up of 13 amino acids. The CDR3 sequence is CASTRLQNTEAFF. The CDR3 nucleotides are TGTGCCAGCACCAGACTCCAGAACACTGAAGCTTTCTTT.

The rearrangement joins TRBV12-3 or TRBV12-4 to TRBJ1-1; D is unresolved. The length of the CDR3 is 12 residues. Trimming shortened V by 8 bases and J by 0 bases, and 7 bases separated the two germline ends. The CDR3 loop is CASSVLNTEAFF. In DNA form, the CDR3 reads TGTGCCAGCTCAGTATTGAACACTGAAGCTTTCTTT.

The genes are TRBV4-2 and TRBJ1-4; weak D call: TRBD1 (5 bases). Germline V gene data show CDR1 as LGHNA and CDR2 as YNFKEQ. V lost 1 base, J lost 0 bases, and 9 bases lay in between. This CDR3 has 16 residues. CDR3 in amino acids: CASSQVGGATNEKLFF. Here the CDR3 DNA reads TGTGCCAGCAGCCAAGTGGGGGGGGCAACTAATGAAAAACTGTTTTTT.

The rearrangement links TRBV7-2 to TRBJ1-4, with D perhaps TRBD1 (6 bases). The CDR3 totals 13 residues. Germline CDR1 SGHTA, CDR2 FQGNSA. V dropped 10 bases and J dropped 12 bases, with 21 bases sitting between them. CDR3 nucleotides: TGTGCCACCGACCACAGGGCCTTGATAGAACTGTTTTTT. Translation: CATDHRALIELFF.

V usage is TRBV6-1 and J usage is TRBJ2-4; 7 bases line up with TRBD1. The CDR3 length is 16 residues. The trim removed 2 bases at V and 0 bases at J, leaving 4 bases unmatched. From germline, CDR1 is MNHNS and CDR2 SASEGT. For the CDR3, the DNA is TGTGCCAGCAGTGAATTAAGGGGGCCAGCCAAAAACATTCAGTACTTC. This translates into CASSELRGPAKNIQYF.

The sample holds one count of this clone. The rearrangement links TRBV5-6 to TRBJ1-2, with a tentative D call TRBD1 (6 bases). Trimming left V 2 bases short and J 2 bases short, with 13 bases between. CDR1 is SGHDT and CDR2 is YYEEEE in the germline V gene. There are 15 residues in the CDR3. The chain's CDR3 is CASSFGTGTNYGYTF. CDR3 nucleotides: TGTGCCAGCAGCTTTGGGACCGGGACAAACTATGGCTACACCTTC.

This chain uses TRBV30 with TRBJ2-5; D might be TRBD2 (5 bases). Germline V gene data show CDR1 as GTSNPN and CDR2 as SVGIG (reference sequence). The germline V and J ends were trimmed by 0 bases and 5 bases, with 13 bases remaining between them. The CDR3 length is 14 residues. The CDR3 sequence: CAWSVLGPTETQYF. CDR3 nucleotides: TGTGCCTGGAGTGTACTAGGGCCCACCGAGACCCAGTACTTC. The variable domain in full, with the rest retrieved from reference TRBV30 and TRBJ2-5, is SQTIHQWPATLVQPVGSPLSLECTVEGTSNPNLYWYRQAAGRGLQLLFYSVGIGQISSEVPQNLSASRPQDRQFILSSKKLLLSDSGFYLCAWSVLGPTETQYFGPGTRLLVL.

This chain connects TRBV7-9 to TRBJ2-1; no definite D call. CDR3 size: 15 residues. CDR1 is SEHNR, CDR2 FQNEAQ, per germline (reference sequence). V was trimmed by 5 bases and J by 1 base, leaving 12 bases between them. The CDR3 coding sequence is TGTGCCAGCAGCGCCCAGGATTCATCCTACAATGAGCAGTTCTTC. This encodes CASSAQDSSYNEQFF.

V usage is TRBV4-1 and J usage is TRBJ2-7; a possible D gene is TRBD2 (5 bases). The germline gives CDR1 MGHRA, CDR2 YSYEKL. V lost 1 base and J 4 bases, leaving 14 bases between the germline ends. The CDR3 is 15 amino acids. The CDR3 region is CASSQVRDLGYEQYF. The CDR3 region has the DNA TGCGCCAGCAGCCAAGTCCGGGATCTGGGATACGAGCAGTACTTC.

The chain is built from TRBV7-9 and TRBJ2-3; 7 bases are a match to TRBD1. Per germline, CDR1 SEHNR and CDR2 FQNEAQ (reference sequence). This CDR3 contains 15 residues. With V trimmed by 6 bases and J by 4 bases, 10 bases remained unmatched. The CDR3 spells CASSLLGGWPDTQYF. CDR3 sequence (DNA): TGTGCCAGCAGTCTTTTAGGGGGCTGGCCAGATACGCAGTATTTT.

The chain is built from TRBV7-6 and TRBJ2-7; 12 positions agree with TRBD2. Trimming cost V 3 bases and J 2 bases; bases outside gene matches: 17. The CDR3 spans 20 residues. The germline gives CDR1 SGHVS, CDR2 FNYEAQ. CDR3 coding DNA: TGTGCCAGCAGCTTTTTTTCCCCGTCCGGGACTAGCGGGTTGACCTACGAGCAGTACTTC. It yields the protein CASSFFSPSGTSGLTYEQYF.

V usage is TRBV5-1 and J usage is TRBJ2-1; 7 bases are a match to TRBD2. This CDR3 is built from 16 residues. V shed 4 bases and J 7 bases; nucleotides not matched to a gene: 14. Per the germline V gene, CDR1 is SGHRS and CDR2 is YFSETQ. The CDR3 here is CASSPGGAGSGNEQFF. The CDR3, as DNA: TGCGCCAGCAGCCCTGGGGGAGCGGGGTCGGGGAATGAGCAGTTCTTC.

The J gene is TRBJ2-5, the V gene TRBV28; D is perhaps TRBD1 (6 bases). Germline CDR1 reads MDHEN; CDR2 reads SYDVKM. This CDR3 contains 15 residues. V lost 6 bases to trimming and J lost 7 bases, with 21 bases between them. CDR3 coding DNA: TGTGCCAGCAGCTCAACTTGGGACATCACCCGGACCCAGTACTTC. This codes for CASSSTWDITRTQYF.

The chain uses TRBV20-1 and TRBJ2-1; TRBD2 matches 7 bases. J was trimmed by 7 bases and V by 3 bases; bases with no gene match: 9. CDR1 DFQATT and CDR2 SNEGSKA come from the germline V gene (reference sequence). The CDR3 consists of 14 residues. CDR3 sequence (DNA): TGCAGTGCTAGTCGGGCGGGAGTTCGGAATGAGCAGTTCTTC. Translating gives CSASRAGVRNEQFF.